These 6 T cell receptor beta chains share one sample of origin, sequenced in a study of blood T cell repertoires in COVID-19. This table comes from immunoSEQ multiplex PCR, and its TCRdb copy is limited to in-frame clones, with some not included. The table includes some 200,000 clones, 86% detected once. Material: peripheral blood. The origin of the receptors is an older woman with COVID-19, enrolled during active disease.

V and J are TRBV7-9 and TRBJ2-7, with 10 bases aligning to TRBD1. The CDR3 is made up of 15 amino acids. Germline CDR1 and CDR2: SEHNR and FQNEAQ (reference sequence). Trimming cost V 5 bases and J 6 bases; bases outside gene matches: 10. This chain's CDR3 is CASSPAGTGAREQYF. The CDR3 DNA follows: TGTGCCAGCAGCCCGGCCGGGACAGGGGCTCGCGAGCAGTACTTC.

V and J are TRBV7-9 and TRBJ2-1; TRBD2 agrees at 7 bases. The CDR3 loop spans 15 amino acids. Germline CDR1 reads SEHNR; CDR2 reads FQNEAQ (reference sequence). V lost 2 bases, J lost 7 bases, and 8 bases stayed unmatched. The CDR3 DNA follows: TGTGCCAGCAGCTTACAGGGAGGGGTGAGGAATGAGCAGTTCTTC. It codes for CASSLQGGVRNEQFF.

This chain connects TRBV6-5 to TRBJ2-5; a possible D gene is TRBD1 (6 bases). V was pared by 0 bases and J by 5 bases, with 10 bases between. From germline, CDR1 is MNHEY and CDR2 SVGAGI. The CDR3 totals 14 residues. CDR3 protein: CASSYSQGGETQYF. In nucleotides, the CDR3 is TGTGCCAGCAGTTACTCACAGGGTGGCGAGACCCAGTACTTC.

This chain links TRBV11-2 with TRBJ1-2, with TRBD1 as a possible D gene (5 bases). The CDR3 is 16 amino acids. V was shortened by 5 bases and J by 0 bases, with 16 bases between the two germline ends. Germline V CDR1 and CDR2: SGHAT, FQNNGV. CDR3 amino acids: CASSTPRGGANYGYTF. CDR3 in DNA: TGTGCCAGCAGCACACCCCGGGGGGGAGCTAACTATGGCTACACCTTC.

The DNA for the CDR3 is TGTGCCAGCAGCCGGGCGGGGCCCACTGAAAAACTGTTTTTT. It yields the protein CASSRAGPTEKLFF. The V and J genes are TRBV3-1 (or the pseudogene TRBV3-2) and TRBJ1-4; a weak D match, TRBD1 (5 bases). V shed 4 bases and J shed 7 bases, with 13 bases lying between them. This CDR3 is built from 14 residues. Germline CDR1 reads LGHDT; CDR2 reads YNNKEL (reference sequence).

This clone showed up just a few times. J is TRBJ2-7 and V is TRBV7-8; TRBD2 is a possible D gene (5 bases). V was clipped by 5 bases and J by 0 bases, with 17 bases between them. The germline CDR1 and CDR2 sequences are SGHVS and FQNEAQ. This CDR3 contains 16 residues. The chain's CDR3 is CASSPRRFGSSYEQYF. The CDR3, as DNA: TGTGCCAGCAGCCCCCGCCGGTTTGGGAGCTCCTACGAGCAGTACTTC.